These 25 T cell receptor beta chains came from one sample sequenced in a study of early T cells in non-severe SARS-CoV-2 infection (dated by TCRdb to the early 2020s). Receptors were amplified or captured by 5' RACE. The listed sequencing device is NextSeq 500. TCRdb redid the processing of the public reads, applying fastp at Q25 and MiXCR, and retained in-frame beta chains. Rows matching on CDR3 protein sequence are summarized as one entry with the most common DNA and genes. The sample table holds 90,000 to 120,000 distinct CDR3 sequences, of which roughly 12% were seen once. The ten largest clonotypes hold around 3% of the sample. Sequenced sample: whole blood. Every receptor here comes from an adult who was a healthcare worker with PCR-confirmed SARS-CoV-2 infection or an uninfected control (not recorded which).

The V and J genes are TRBV6-5 and TRBJ2-7; 8 positions agree with TRBD1. Per germline, CDR1 MNHEY and CDR2 SVGAGI. The V and J ends lost 6 bases and 5 bases, in that order; junction bases with no gene match: 15. The CDR3 totals 16 residues. In DNA form, the CDR3 reads TGTGCCAGCAGACTTACTGGACAGGGTCGACTTAACGAGCAGTACTTC. It is translated as CASRLTGQGRLNEQYF.

This chain links TRBV21-1 with TRBJ2-7. TRBV21-1 is a pseudogene. The CDR3 covers 11 residues. The CDR3 sequence is CATHRSYEQYF. In DNA form, the CDR3 reads TGTGCCACTCACAGAAGCTACGAGCAGTACTTC.

This clonotype was observed at least ten times. In DNA form, the CDR3 reads TGTGCCAGCAGCTCGGAGGTTCTAGCGGGCAACTACAATGAGCAGTTCTTC. Its protein is CASSSEVLAGNYNEQFF. V and J are TRBV11-2 and TRBJ2-1; 8 nucleotides agree with TRBD2. The CDR3 totals 17 residues. The germline V gene encodes CDR1 SGHAT and CDR2 FQNNGV. Losses at the gene ends were 4 bases for V and 3 bases for J; bases not matched to a gene: 11. Full variable domain (remainder filled in from reference TRBV11-2 and TRBJ2-1): EAGVAQSPRYKIIEKRQSVAFWCNPISGHATLYWYQQILGQGPKLLIQFQNNGVVDDSQLPKDRFSAERLKGVDSTLKIQPAKLEDSAVYLCASSSEVLAGNYNEQFFGPGTRLTVL.

The V and J genes are TRBV4-2 and TRBJ2-7; D unclear. The CDR3 is made up of 17 amino acids. Trimming took off 3 bases at V and 0 bases at J, with 18 bases between the two ends. Germline assignment: CDR1 LGHNA and CDR2 YNFKEQ. The CDR3 spells CASSQIPTRWDSYEQYF. In DNA form, the CDR3 reads TGTGCCAGCAGCCAGATCCCCACCCGGTGGGACTCCTACGAGCAGTACTTC.

The table lists this clonotype with a few counts. This chain uses TRBV10-2 with TRBJ2-5, with TRBD1 matching 8 bases. The length of the CDR3 is 16 residues. The germline CDR1 and CDR2 sequences are WSHSY and SAAADI. The V gene end was trimmed by 3 bases and the J gene end by 1 base; junction bases not matched to a gene: 7. This CDR3 reads CASSDRQGAIQETQYF. The CDR3, as DNA: TGCGCCAGCAGTGATCGGCAGGGGGCGATCCAAGAGACCCAGTACTTC.

This clonotype was recorded at least ten times. The chain is built from TRBV3-1 and TRBJ2-7, with D perhaps matching TRBD2 (5 bases). Germline lookup yields CDR1 LGHDT and CDR2 YNNKEL (reference sequence). V lost 2 bases to trimming and J lost 4 bases, with 15 bases between them. CDR3 size: 15 residues. The CDR3 bases are TGTGCCAGCAGCCAAACTGCGGGCGGAGATTACGAGCAGTACTTC. The encoded protein is CASSQTAGGDYEQYF.

The chain uses TRBV5-1 and TRBJ1-6, with 9 bases aligning to TRBD1. The CDR3 spans 15 residues. Germline assignment: CDR1 SGHRS and CDR2 YFSETQ. The V and J ends lost 3 bases and 10 bases, in that order; junction bases with no gene match: 8. CDR3 amino acids: CASSSVGDRVSPLHF. CDR3 DNA: TGCGCCAGCAGCTCAGTCGGGGACAGGGTATCACCCCTCCACTTT.

This clonotype was detected many times. CDR3 amino acids: CSAKTSGSGYEQFF. The CDR3 nucleotides are TGCAGTGCTAAGACTAGCGGGAGTGGTTATGAGCAGTTCTTC. V and J are TRBV20-1 and TRBJ2-1; 12 nucleotides match TRBD2. CDR1 is DFQATT and CDR2 is SNEGSKA in the germline V gene (reference sequence). After removal of 4 bases from V and 8 bases from J, the junction contained 6 bases not matched to a gene. There are 14 residues in the CDR3.

The table lists this clonotype with a few counts. The chain uses TRBV5-8 and TRBJ2-3; 9 nucleotides agree with TRBD1. V trimming: 4 bases; J trimming: 2 bases; junction bases outside the gene matches: 8. CDR1 is SGHTS, CDR2 YDEGEE, per germline. The CDR3 has 16 residues. The CDR3 spells CASSRGTGQYTDTQYF. The CDR3 DNA sequence: TGTGCCAGCAGCCGGGGGACAGGGCAATACACAGATACGCAGTATTTT.

This clonotype was seen a few times. The rearrangement uses TRBV29-1 and TRBJ2-7, with 9 bases matching TRBD2. Per the germline V gene, CDR1 is SQVTM and CDR2 is ANQGSEA. Trimming took 7 bases from V and 6 from J; bases not matched to a gene: 10. The CDR3 loop spans 13 amino acids. CDR3 loop: CSARPGLASEQYF. In DNA form, the CDR3 reads TGCAGCGCACGCCCGGGACTAGCTTCCGAGCAGTACTTC.

V usage is TRBV5-1 and J usage is TRBJ1-4; D perhaps matches TRBD1 (6 bases). The CDR3 loop spans 14 amino acids. V was shortened by 0 bases and J by 7 bases, with 10 bases between the two germline ends. Germline assignment: CDR1 SGHRS and CDR2 YFSETQ. CDR3 sequence (DNA): TGCGCCAGCAGCTTGGGCCTAGGGGGTGAAAAACTGTTTTTT. This encodes CASSLGLGGEKLFF.

This clonotype was seen more than once but under ten times. The V gene is TRBV29-1, the J gene TRBJ2-3; TRBD2 matches 9 bases. Germline CDR1 and CDR2: SQVTM and ANQGSEA. V lost 7 bases to trimming and J lost 0 bases; unmatched junction nucleotides: 14. CDR3 length equals 17 residues. CDR3 DNA sequence: TGCAGCGCATCAGGGGTGAGCGGGAGGTCGAGCACAGATACGCAGTATTTT. This gives the protein CSASGVSGRSSTDTQYF.

This clonotype was seen a handful of times. The rearrangement joins TRBV5-1 to TRBJ2-1; 9 positions match TRBD1. J lost 0 bases, V lost 0 bases, and 4 bases had no gene match. This CDR3 has 17 amino acids. The germline CDR1 and CDR2 sequences are SGHRS and YFSETQ. In DNA, the CDR3 is TGCGCCAGCAGCTTGGATGGGACAGGGAGCTCCTACAATGAGCAGTTCTTC. This gives the protein CASSLDGTGSSYNEQFF.

This clonotype was seen a handful of times. The chain is built from TRBV28 and TRBJ2-7; 8 bases align to TRBD1. The J segment lost 4 bases and the V segment lost 10 bases, leaving 15 bases of the junction unmatched. The CDR3 runs 15 residues. Germline V lookup: CDR1 MDHEN, CDR2 SYDVKM. The CDR3 loop is CATSGAGTGLYEQYF. CDR3 in DNA: TGTGCCACCTCGGGGGCCGGGACAGGCCTTTACGAGCAGTACTTC.

The J gene is TRBJ2-5, the V gene TRBV6-4, with D possibly called TRBD1 or TRBD2 (7 bases each). Germline V lookup: CDR1 MRHNA, CDR2 SNTAGT. V was trimmed by 2 bases and J by 4 bases, leaving 14 bases between them. The CDR3 is 15 amino acids. DNA for the CDR3: TGTGCCAGCAGTGACCCGACAGGGAGGGGAGAGACCCAGTACTTC. Translated, it gives CASSDPTGRGETQYF.

The chain links TRBV20-1 to TRBJ2-1; D remains ambiguous. CDR1 is DFQATT, CDR2 SNEGSKA, per germline (reference sequence). CDR3 length: 12 residues. Between the trimmed V and J ends, which lost 6 bases and 8 bases, there was a span of 14 bases. DNA for the CDR3: TGCAGTGCAGGCTTCTGGGCTGATGAGCAGTTCTTC. Its translation: CSAGFWADEQFF.

This clonotype was seen many times. The gene calls are TRBV12-5 and TRBJ1-5, with unresolved D. The CDR3 extends over 13 amino acids. Per germline, CDR1 LGHNT and CDR2 FRNRAP. V gave up 1 base and J gave up 5 bases, with 6 bases separating them. CDR3 residues: CASGLGIDQPQHF. The CDR3 bases are TGTGCTAGTGGTTTGGGGATAGATCAGCCCCAGCATTTT.

The rearrangement links TRBV7-9 to TRBJ2-2; no clear D. V was shortened by 4 bases and J by 7 bases, with 10 bases between the two germline ends. This CDR3 region has 13 residues. Germline CDR1 SEHNR, CDR2 FQNEAQ (reference sequence). Written as DNA, the CDR3 is TGTGCCAGCAGCTCCCGGGCTCACGGGGAGCTGTTTTTT. Amino acid sequence: CASSSRAHGELFF.

The sample holds many counts of this clonotype. This sequence joins TRBV20-1 and TRBJ1-2, with D uncertain. With 5 bases removed from V and 0 bases from J, the gap between germline ends came to 7 bases. Germline V CDR1 and CDR2: DFQATT, SNEGSKA (reference sequence). The CDR3 sequence is 12 residues long. CDR3 DNA: TGCAGTGCTTCGGGAGCTAACTATGGCTACACCTTC. Amino acids: CSASGANYGYTF.

This clonotype was seen only a few times. The chain has TRBV5-1 and TRBJ1-5, with D hard to call. The CDR3 is 14 amino acids. From germline, CDR1 is SGHRS and CDR2 YFSETQ. The V end lost 4 bases, the J end lost 6 bases, and 14 bases lay between the germline ends. DNA of the CDR3: TGCGCCAGCAGCACCGGTGAGAGCGGTCAGCCCCAGCATTTT. Encoded protein: CASSTGESGQPQHF.

This clonotype has at least ten counts. The chain links TRBV6-6 to TRBJ2-3, with 11 bases fitting TRBD2. Germline V gives CDR1 MNHNY, CDR2 SVGAGI (reference sequence). The junction had 20 bases not matched to a gene; V was cut back by 4 bases and J by 5 bases. The CDR3 runs 20 residues. The CDR3 DNA is TGTGCCAGCAGTTCCCACCGACTAGCGGGGCCCTGGTCGGGCCAAGATACGCAGTATTTT. It yields the protein CASSSHRLAGPWSGQDTQYF.

This rearrangement joins TRBV11-2 to TRBJ2-3; D not certain. The CDR3 covers 12 residues. V shed 5 bases and J shed 4 bases, with 7 bases lying between them. Germline values: CDR1 SGHAT, CDR2 FQNNGV. The CDR3 DNA follows: TGTGCCAGCAGCGCCGGACCAGATACGCAGTATTTT. This gives the protein CASSAGPDTQYF.

The rearrangement uses TRBV11-3 and TRBJ1-1; 9 nucleotides agree with TRBD1. The CDR3 has 14 amino acids. The junction had 6 bases not matched to a gene; V was cut back by 5 bases and J by 5 bases. Germline CDR1 SGHNT, CDR2 YENEEA. CDR3 in amino acids: CASSRDRVMTEAFF. The CDR3 nucleotides read TGTGCCAGCAGCAGGGACAGGGTGATGACTGAAGCTTTCTTT.

This clonotype has ten or more counts. The gene calls are TRBV11-2 and TRBJ2-2, with no clear D. The CDR3 spans 12 residues. CDR1 is SGHAT, CDR2 FQNNGV, per germline. The V gene lost 5 bases and the J gene lost 4 bases, with 5 bases spanning the gap. The CDR3 DNA is TGTGCCAGCAGCATCAGCACCGGGGAGCTGTTTTTT. It yields the protein CASSISTGELFF.

The chain has TRBV20-1 and TRBJ2-1; 10 bases align to TRBD2. Germline CDR1 and CDR2: DFQATT and SNEGSKA (reference sequence). The CDR3 consists of 16 residues. J lost 3 bases, V lost 1 base, and 6 bases had no gene match. CDR3 sequence reads: CSARASSGRLYNEQFF. The CDR3 DNA reads TGCAGTGCTAGAGCGTCTAGCGGGAGACTCTACAATGAGCAGTTCTTC.